This entry features one T cell receptor (beta chain) sequence. The sample belongs to a study of shared clonotypes between healthy human individuals. The data were produced by immunoSEQ multiplex PCR, yet TCRdb's version contains in-frame clones alone and is incomplete. The sample records about 1 million clones, about 75% being singletons. After removal of 3 bases from V and 1 base from J, the junction contained 6 bases not matched to a gene. Germline V lookup: CDR1 SGHDT, CDR2 YYEEEE. CDR3 size: 16 residues. The chain carries TRBV5-6 and TRBJ2-2; 7 nucleotides match TRBD1. The source material was memory CD4+ T cells sorted from blood. Subset described: CD45RA-negative fraction. This TCR was sampled from a man aged 18 to 29 in good health. The CDR3 reads CASSYSRDRNTGELFF. The CDR3 region has the DNA TGTGCCAGCAGCTACTCCAGGGACAGGAACACCGGGGAGCTGTTTTTT.